The 25 T cell receptor beta chains in this list originate from one sample, sequenced in a study of OX40 agonist ivuxolimab in advanced cancers. TCRdb's table, derived via immunoSEQ multiplex PCR, lists solely in-frame clones and lacks some. Of 90,000 to 120,000 clones in the sample, over 75% were seen once. The sample was CD4+ or CD8+ T cells sorted from blood, taken in a trial of the OX40 agonist ivuxolimab. These receptors came from an adult with an advanced solid tumor such as melanoma, head and neck, liver or kidney cancer.

The chain employs TRBV9 and TRBJ2-3, with 9 bases lining up with TRBD1. With V trimmed by 3 bases and J by 2 bases, 4 bases remained unmatched. CDR3 length equals 15 residues. Germline CDR1 is SGDLS and CDR2 is YYNGEE. The CDR3 sequence is CASSARDRVTDTQYF. CDR3 sequence (DNA): TGTGCCAGCAGCGCCCGGGACAGGGTCACAGATACGCAGTATTTT.

This clone showed up just once. V usage is TRBV9 and J usage is TRBJ2-3; 8 positions agree with TRBD1. The V segment lost 2 bases and the J segment 5 bases; nucleotides outside the gene matches: 7. The CDR3 is 15 amino acids. CDR1 SGDLS and CDR2 YYNGEE come from the germline V gene. The CDR3, as DNA: TGTGCCAGCAGCGTGCAGGGGGCGAGAGGAGATACGCAGTATTTT. Translation: CASSVQGARGDTQYF.

J is TRBJ2-2 and V is TRBV7-6, with D perhaps being TRBD1 or TRBD2 (5 bases each). The CDR3 runs 14 residues. Germline V gene lookup returns CDR1 SGHVS and CDR2 FNYEAQ. Trimming left V 4 bases short and J 6 bases short, with 12 bases between. CDR3 coding DNA: TGTGCCAGCAGCTCCGGGGCTCCCGCCGGGGAGCTGTTTTTT. This translates into CASSSGAPAGELFF.

The J gene is TRBJ1-2, the V gene TRBV28, with D perhaps matching TRBD1 (5 bases). Trimming pared 8 bases from V and 4 bases from J, leaving 20 bases between. Germline loops: CDR1 MDHEN, CDR2 SYDVKM. The CDR3 extends over 15 amino acids. Written as DNA, the CDR3 is TGTGCCAGCGTGGGACGCGGACAACCCCTCTATGGCTACACCTTC. Protein: CASVGRGQPLYGYTF.

The chain recombines TRBV7-2 with TRBJ2-5; 9 bases line up with TRBD1. V gave up 4 bases and J gave up 5 bases; unmatched junction bases: 14. Germline CDR1 reads SGHTA; CDR2 reads FQGNSA. The CDR3 contains 17 residues. CDR3: CASSSLRPGQGVETQYF. In DNA form, the CDR3 reads TGTGCCAGCAGCTCCTTACGCCCGGGACAGGGAGTGGAGACCCAGTACTTC.

The CDR3 sequence is CASRPRRETTEAFF. DNA for the CDR3: TGTGCCAGTAGACCCCGACGGGAGACCACTGAAGCTTTCTTT. This sequence joins TRBV19 and TRBJ1-1; D gene unclear. Germline assignment: CDR1 LNHDA and CDR2 SQIVND (reference sequence). With 6 bases removed from V and 4 bases from J, the gap between germline ends came to 15 bases. CDR3 length: 14 residues.

The chain couples TRBV9 to TRBJ2-3; TRBD1 is a possible D gene (5 bases). Germline assignment: CDR1 SGDLS and CDR2 YYNGEE. This CDR3 is 15 amino acids long. Trimming pared 3 bases from V and 1 base from J, leaving 12 bases between. CDR3 sequence reads: CASSALGLGTDTQYF. The CDR3 nucleotides read TGTGCCAGCAGCGCCCTGGGGCTAGGCACAGATACGCAGTATTTT.

The chain employs TRBV2 and TRBJ2-3, with D perhaps TRBD2 (6 bases). CDR1 SNHLY and CDR2 FYNNEI come from the germline V gene. This CDR3 contains 16 residues. The germline V and J ends were trimmed by 6 bases and 0 bases, with 16 bases remaining between them. CDR3 nucleotides: TGTGCCAGCAGAGGCTGGAGCGGGTCTAGCACAGATACGCAGTATTTT. This translates into CASRGWSGSSTDTQYF.

The chain is built from TRBV5-1 and TRBJ2-2, with 7 bases aligning to TRBD2. V dropped 0 bases and J dropped 1; count of bases not matched to a gene: 3. There are 16 residues in the CDR3. From germline, CDR1 is SGHRS and CDR2 YFSETQ. The CDR3, as DNA: TGCGCCAGCAGCTTGGGCCTAGCGGAGAACACCGGGGAGCTGTTTTTT. Protein sequence: CASSLGLAENTGELFF.

The V and J genes are TRBV4-1 and TRBJ2-1; no firm D call. Deletions cut 4 bases from V and 0 bases from J, with 13 bases between. The length of the CDR3 is 16 residues. Germline assignment: CDR1 MGHRA and CDR2 YSYEKL. The CDR3: CASSPDSHSSYNEQFF. The CDR3 DNA follows: TGCGCCAGCAGCCCTGACTCGCACAGCTCCTACAATGAGCAGTTCTTC.

V gene TRBV5-4 combines with J gene TRBJ2-7; D gene ambiguous. V shed 7 bases and J shed 0 bases, with 14 bases lying between them. The CDR3 has 14 residues. Germline CDR1 is SGHNT and CDR2 is YYREEE (reference sequence). CDR3 bases: TGTGCCAGCCGAGAAGACGTGAGCTCCTACGAGCAGTACTTC. Translating it yields CASREDVSSYEQYF.

This clone was counted once. The J gene is TRBJ2-7, the V gene TRBV28; D gene uncertain. There are 12 residues in the CDR3. Germline lookup yields CDR1 MDHEN and CDR2 SYDVKM. V was clipped by 8 bases and J by 2 bases, with 10 bases between them. The CDR3 spells CASATTTYEQYF. The CDR3 bases are TGTGCCAGCGCGACAACCACCTACGAGCAGTACTTC.

The chain has TRBV27 and TRBJ1-4; D is unresolved. The CDR3 runs 15 residues. Germline CDR1 reads MNHEY; CDR2 reads SMNVEV (reference sequence). Trimming removed 6 bases from V and 4 bases from J, with 15 bases in between. This chain's CDR3 is CASSQTTRGNEKLFF. In DNA, the CDR3 is TGTGCCAGCAGCCAGACGACCCGTGGTAATGAAAAACTGTTTTTT. Looking up the rest from reference TRBV27 and TRBJ1-4 gives the full variable domain: EAQVTQNPRYLITVTGKKLTVTCSQNMNHEYMSWYRQDPGLGLRQIYYSMNVEVTDKGDVPEGYKVSRKEKRNFPLILESPSPNQTSLYFCASSQTTRGNEKLFFGSGTQLSVL.

This chain joins TRBV6-1 and TRBJ2-7; D possibly corresponds to TRBD1 (5 bases). V shed 5 bases and J shed 5 bases, with 19 bases lying between them. The CDR3 runs to 15 residues. Germline V gene data show CDR1 as MNHNS and CDR2 as SASEGT. The CDR3 protein is CASSTAWAGIDEQYF. CDR3 in DNA: TGTGCCAGCAGTACCGCTTGGGCAGGGATCGACGAGCAGTACTTC.

The chain uses TRBV29-1 and TRBJ2-1; 8 bases line up with TRBD2. Germline CDR1 is SQVTM and CDR2 is ANQGSEA. This CDR3 is 15 amino acids long. The ends lost 3 bases at V and 2 bases at J; junction bases unmatched: 6. CDR3 sequence reads: CSVEYGGRTYNEQFF. The CDR3 region has the DNA TGCAGCGTTGAGTACGGCGGGAGGACCTACAATGAGCAGTTCTTC.

The chain has TRBV15 and TRBJ2-7; unclear D gene. This CDR3 has 15 amino acids. Trimming took off 2 bases at V and 0 bases at J, with 11 bases between the two ends. Germline CDR1 reads LNHNV; CDR2 reads YYDKDF (reference sequence). The CDR3 reads CATSRTAGSSYEQYF. CDR3 DNA sequence: TGTGCCACCAGCAGAACCGCAGGTAGCTCCTACGAGCAGTACTTC.

V and J are TRBV5-8 and TRBJ2-5; D unresolved. CDR1 and CDR2 from the germline V gene are SGHTS and YDEGEE. This CDR3 contains 12 residues. Trimming stripped 0 bases from V and 9 bases from J, with 9 bases between. CDR3 in DNA: TGTGCCAGCAGCTTGGCCTCCCCGGCCCAGTACTTC. It encodes CASSLASPAQYF.

The chain has TRBV28 and TRBJ2-5; the match to TRBD1 covers 7 bases. Germline CDR1 MDHEN, CDR2 SYDVKM. The CDR3 length is 14 residues. Trimming at V came to 8 bases and at J to 4 bases, leaving 10 bases not matched to a gene. CDR3 DNA sequence: TGTGCCAGCTCAGACAGGGAGTCGCGAGAGACCCAGTACTTC. This translates into CASSDRESRETQYF.

The chain links TRBV28 to TRBJ1-2; no clear D. Trimming removed 2 bases at V and 1 base at J, with 11 bases between. The CDR3 runs 15 residues. Germline V gene data show CDR1 as MDHEN and CDR2 as SYDVKM. Here the CDR3 DNA reads TGTGCCAGCAGTTTAGGTGTAGAGATTAACTATGGCTACACCTTC. As protein: CASSLGVEINYGYTF.

This chain joins TRBV7-9 and TRBJ1-2; 7 bases map to TRBD1. Germline lookup yields CDR1 SEHNR and CDR2 FQNEAQ (reference sequence). V lost 5 bases to trimming and J lost 5 bases; unmatched junction nucleotides: 5. The CDR3 loop spans 13 amino acids. CDR3 bases: TGTGCCAGCAGCCCGCGGGACAGTTATGGCTACACCTTC. Translation: CASSPRDSYGYTF.

This clone was counted a few times. The gene calls are TRBV7-2 and TRBJ1-5, with D perhaps matching TRBD1 (5 bases). V lost 2 bases, J lost 7 bases, and 9 bases lay in between. There are 13 residues in the CDR3. Germline lookup yields CDR1 SGHTA and CDR2 FQGNSA. The CDR3 loop is CASSLLGDQPQHF. As DNA, the CDR3 is TGTGCCAGCAGCTTATTAGGGGACCAGCCCCAGCATTTT.

This clone was recorded only once. The J gene is TRBJ1-4, the V gene TRBV19; unclear D gene. The CDR3 spans 13 residues. V lost 4 bases and J 3 bases, leaving 6 bases between the germline ends. The V gene's germline CDR1 is LNHDA and CDR2 SQIVND (reference sequence). CDR3 in amino acids: CASSTRANEKLFF. The CDR3, as DNA: TGTGCCAGTAGTACGAGGGCTAATGAAAAACTGTTTTTT.

The J gene is TRBJ2-7, the V gene TRBV29-1; 10 bases fit TRBD1. J gave up 3 bases and V 4 bases, and 3 bases lay outside the gene matches. Looked up from germline, CDR1 is SQVTM and CDR2 is ANQGSEA. This CDR3 contains 13 residues. The CDR3 region has the DNA TGCAGCGTTGGAGGGACAGGGGACTACGAGCAGTACTTC. This gives the protein CSVGGTGDYEQYF.

The V gene is TRBV7-3, the J gene TRBJ1-1; D call uncertain. Per the germline V gene, CDR1 is SGHTA and CDR2 is FQGTGA. The CDR3 has 13 amino acids. V was trimmed by 4 bases and J by 1 base, leaving 7 bases between them. For the CDR3, the DNA is TGTGCCAGCAGCTCGCCCCAGAACACTGAAGCTTTCTTT. Amino acids: CASSSPQNTEAFF.

The rearrangement joins TRBV27 to TRBJ2-1; 9 nucleotides match TRBD2. The CDR3 spans 14 residues. Trimming took 0 bases from V and 8 from J; bases not matched to a gene: 2. The germline V gene encodes CDR1 MNHEY and CDR2 SMNVEV (reference sequence). This chain's CDR3 is CASSLSRTSDEQFF. DNA of the CDR3: TGTGCCAGCAGTTTATCGCGGACTAGCGATGAGCAGTTCTTC.